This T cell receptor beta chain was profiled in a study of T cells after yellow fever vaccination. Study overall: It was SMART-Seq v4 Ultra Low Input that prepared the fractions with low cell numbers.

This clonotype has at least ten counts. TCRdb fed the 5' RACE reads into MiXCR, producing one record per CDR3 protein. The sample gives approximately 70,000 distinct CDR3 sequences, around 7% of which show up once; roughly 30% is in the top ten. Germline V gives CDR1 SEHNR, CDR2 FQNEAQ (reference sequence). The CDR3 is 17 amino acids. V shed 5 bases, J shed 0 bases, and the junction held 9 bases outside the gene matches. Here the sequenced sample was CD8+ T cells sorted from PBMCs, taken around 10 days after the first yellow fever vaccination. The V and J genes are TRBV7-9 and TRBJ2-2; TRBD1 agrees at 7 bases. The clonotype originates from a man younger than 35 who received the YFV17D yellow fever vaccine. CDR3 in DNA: TGTGCCAGCAGCCCCCGGGACAGCTCCGCGAACACCGGGGAGCTGTTTTTT. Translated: CASSPRDSSANTGELFF.